The 3 T cell receptor beta chains below were found in one sample sequenced in a study of T-cell reconstitution after alpha-beta-depleted transplantation in children. The TCRbeta library was prepared with unique molecular identifiers. TCRdb re-called the PCR reads through MiXCR, storing one row per CDR3 protein. The sample holds over 450,000 distinct CDR3 sequences, roughly a tenth seen once. The specimen was PBMCs, collected before TCRalphabeta/CD19-depleted stem cell transplant. The receptors here all came from a child younger than 10 with inherited bone marrow failure, due to receive a stem cell transplant.

This clonotype was picked up many times. This chain uses TRBV20-1 with TRBJ2-7; no reliable D call. The CDR3 runs to 13 residues. Germline loops: CDR1 DFQATT, CDR2 SNEGSKA (reference sequence). The V gene lost 3 bases and the J gene lost 3 bases, with 12 bases spanning the gap. CDR3 in amino acids: CSARSDLNYEQYF. The CDR3 nucleotides read TGCAGTGCTAGGAGTGACTTGAACTACGAGCAGTACTTC.

This clonotype was seen at least ten times. CDR3 nucleotide sequence: TGTGCCAGCAGTTTATCCGCGGGACAAGCCTACGAGCAGTACTTC. Protein sequence: CASSLSAGQAYEQYF. This rearrangement joins TRBV12-3 or TRBV12-4 to TRBJ2-7; D is perhaps TRBD1 or TRBD2 (6 bases each). This CDR3 is built from 15 residues. The V end was cut by 2 bases, the J end by 2 bases, with 13 bases between.

This clonotype was counted ten times or more. The V gene is TRBV12-3 or TRBV12-4, the J gene TRBJ2-7; D might be TRBD2 (7 bases). V gave up 3 bases and J gave up 0 bases, with 15 bases separating them. The CDR3 runs 16 residues. As DNA, the CDR3 is TGTGCCAGCAGTTTCCAAGGGGGGGCGAGCTCCTACGAGCAGTACTTC. Translating it yields CASSFQGGASSYEQYF.